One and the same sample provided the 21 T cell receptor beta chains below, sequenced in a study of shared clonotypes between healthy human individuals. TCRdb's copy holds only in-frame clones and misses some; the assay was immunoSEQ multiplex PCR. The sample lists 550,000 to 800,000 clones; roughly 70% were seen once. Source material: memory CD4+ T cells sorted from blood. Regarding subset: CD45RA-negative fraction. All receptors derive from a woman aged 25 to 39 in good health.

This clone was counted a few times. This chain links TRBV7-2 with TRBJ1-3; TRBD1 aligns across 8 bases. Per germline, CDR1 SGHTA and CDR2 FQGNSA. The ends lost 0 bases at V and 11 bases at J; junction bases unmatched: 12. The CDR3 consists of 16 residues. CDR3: CASSLAAAGQGTSIYF. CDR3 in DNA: TGTGCCAGCAGCTTAGCGGCAGCCGGACAGGGAACGTCCATATATTTT. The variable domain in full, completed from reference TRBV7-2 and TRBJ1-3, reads GAGVSQSPSNKVTEKGKDVELRCDPISGHTALYWYRQSLGQGLEFLIYFQGNSAPDKSGLPSDRFSAERTGGSVSTLTIQRTQQEDSAVYLCASSLAAAGQGTSIYFGEGSWLTVV.

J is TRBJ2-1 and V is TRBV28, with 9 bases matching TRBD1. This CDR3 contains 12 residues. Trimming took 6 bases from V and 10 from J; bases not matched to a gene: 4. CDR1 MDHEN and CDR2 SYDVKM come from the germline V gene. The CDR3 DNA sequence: TGTGCCAGCAGGACTACAGGGGGCGAGCAGTTCTTC. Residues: CASRTTGGEQFF.

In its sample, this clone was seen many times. CDR3 sequence reads: CASSEATTGAKNIQYF. CDR3 sequence (DNA): TGTGCCAGCAGTGAAGCAACTACAGGGGCCAAAAACATTCAGTACTTC. This chain links TRBV6-1 with TRBJ2-4; TRBD1 might be the D (6 bases). Trimming left V 0 bases short and J 1 base short, with 10 bases between. The CDR3 extends over 16 amino acids. Germline CDR1 and CDR2: MNHNS and SASEGT.

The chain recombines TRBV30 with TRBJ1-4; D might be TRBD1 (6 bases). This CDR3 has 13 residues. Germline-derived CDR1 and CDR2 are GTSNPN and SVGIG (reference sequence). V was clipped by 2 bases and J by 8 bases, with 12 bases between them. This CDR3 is CAWSSRGGEKLFF. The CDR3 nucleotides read TGTGCCTGGAGTAGCAGGGGAGGGGAAAAACTGTTTTTT.

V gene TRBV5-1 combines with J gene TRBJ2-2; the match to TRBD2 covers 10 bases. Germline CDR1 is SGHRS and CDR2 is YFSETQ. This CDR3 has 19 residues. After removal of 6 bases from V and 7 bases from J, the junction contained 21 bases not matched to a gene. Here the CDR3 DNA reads TGCGCCAGCAAAAACGGGCTAGCGGGAGATCCCCTCAGCATCGGGGAGCTGTTTTTT. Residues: CASKNGLAGDPLSIGELFF.

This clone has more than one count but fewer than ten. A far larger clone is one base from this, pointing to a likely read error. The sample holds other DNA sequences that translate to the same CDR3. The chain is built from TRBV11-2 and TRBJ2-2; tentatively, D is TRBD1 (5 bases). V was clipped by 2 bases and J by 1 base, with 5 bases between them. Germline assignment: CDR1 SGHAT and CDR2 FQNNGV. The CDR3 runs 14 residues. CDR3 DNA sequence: TGTGCCAGCAGCTTACAGGGGAACACCGGGGAGCTGTTTTTT. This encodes CASSLQGNTGELFF.

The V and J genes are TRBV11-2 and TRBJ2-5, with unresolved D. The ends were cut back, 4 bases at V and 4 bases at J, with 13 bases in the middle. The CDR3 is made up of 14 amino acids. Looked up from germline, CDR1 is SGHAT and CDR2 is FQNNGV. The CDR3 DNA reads TGTGCCAGCAGCTCCGTGAGCCATGGAGAGACCCAGTACTTC. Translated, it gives CASSSVSHGETQYF.

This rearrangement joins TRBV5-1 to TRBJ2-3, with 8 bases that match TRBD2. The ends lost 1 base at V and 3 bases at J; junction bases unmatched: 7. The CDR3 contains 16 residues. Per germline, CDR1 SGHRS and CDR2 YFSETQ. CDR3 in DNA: TGCGCCAGCAGCTTGTTGGCCGGGAGGGCGACAGATACGCAGTATTTT. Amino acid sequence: CASSLLAGRATDTQYF.

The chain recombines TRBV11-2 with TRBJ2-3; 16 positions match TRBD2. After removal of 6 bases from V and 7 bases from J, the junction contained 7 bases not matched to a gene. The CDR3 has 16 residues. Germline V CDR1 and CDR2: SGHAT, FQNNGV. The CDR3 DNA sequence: TGTGCCAGCAGGGGGGGACTAGCGGGAGGGCTCCATACGCAGTATTTT. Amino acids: CASRGGLAGGLHTQYF.

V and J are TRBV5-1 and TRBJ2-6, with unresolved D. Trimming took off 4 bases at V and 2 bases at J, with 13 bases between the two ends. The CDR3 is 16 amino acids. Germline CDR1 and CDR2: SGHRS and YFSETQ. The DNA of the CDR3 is TGCGCCAGCAGCACAACCCCTCAGGCTGGGGCCAACGTCCTGACTTTC. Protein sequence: CASSTTPQAGANVLTF.

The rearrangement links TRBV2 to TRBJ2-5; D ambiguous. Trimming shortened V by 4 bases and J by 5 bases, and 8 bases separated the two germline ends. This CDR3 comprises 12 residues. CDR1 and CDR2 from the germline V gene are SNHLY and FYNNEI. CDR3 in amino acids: CASSATRETQYF. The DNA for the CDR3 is TGTGCCAGCAGTGCGACAAGGGAGACCCAGTACTTC. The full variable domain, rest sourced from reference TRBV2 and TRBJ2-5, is EPEVTQTPSHQVTQMGQEVILRCVPISNHLYFYWYRQILGQKVEFLVSFYNNEISEKSEIFDDQFSVERPDGSNFTLKIRSTKLEDSAMYFCASSATRETQYFGPGTRLLVL.

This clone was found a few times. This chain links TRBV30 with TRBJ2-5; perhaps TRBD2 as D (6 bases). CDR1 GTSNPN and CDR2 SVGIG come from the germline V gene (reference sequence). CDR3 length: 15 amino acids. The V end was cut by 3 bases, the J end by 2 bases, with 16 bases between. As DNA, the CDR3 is TGTGCCTGGAGCCTTTCGTTCCGGGGGCAAGAGACCCAGTACTTC. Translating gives CAWSLSFRGQETQYF. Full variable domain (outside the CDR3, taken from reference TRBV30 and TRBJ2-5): SQTIHQWPATLVQPVGSPLSLECTVEGTSNPNLYWYRQAAGRGLQLLFYSVGIGQISSEVPQNLSASRPQDRQFILSSKKLLLSDSGFYLCAWSLSFRGQETQYFGPGTRLLVL.

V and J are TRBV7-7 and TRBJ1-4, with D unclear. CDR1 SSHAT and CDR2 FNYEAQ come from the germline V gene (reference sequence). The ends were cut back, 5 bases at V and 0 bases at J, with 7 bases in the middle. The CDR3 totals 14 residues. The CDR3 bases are TGTGCCAGCAGCCCAGGTGCAACTAATGAAAAACTGTTTTTT. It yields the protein CASSPGATNEKLFF. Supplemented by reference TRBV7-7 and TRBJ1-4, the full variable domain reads GAGVSQSPRYKVTKRGQDVTLRCDPISSHATLYWYQQALGQGPEFLTYFNYEAQPDKSGLPSDRFSAERPEGSISTLTIQRTEQRDSAMYRCASSPGATNEKLFFGSGTQLSVL.

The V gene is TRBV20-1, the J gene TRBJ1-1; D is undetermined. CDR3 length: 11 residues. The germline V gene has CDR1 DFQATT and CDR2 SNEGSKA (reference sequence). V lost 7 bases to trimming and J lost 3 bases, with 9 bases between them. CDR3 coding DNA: TGCAGTGGGTTGGCGGACACTGAAGCTTTCTTT. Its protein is CSGLADTEAFF.

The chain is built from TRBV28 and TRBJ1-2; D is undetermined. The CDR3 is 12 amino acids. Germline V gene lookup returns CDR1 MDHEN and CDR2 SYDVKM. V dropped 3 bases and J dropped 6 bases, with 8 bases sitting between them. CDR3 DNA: TGTGCCAGCAGTTTCCCCACCCATGGCTACACCTTC. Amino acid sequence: CASSFPTHGYTF.

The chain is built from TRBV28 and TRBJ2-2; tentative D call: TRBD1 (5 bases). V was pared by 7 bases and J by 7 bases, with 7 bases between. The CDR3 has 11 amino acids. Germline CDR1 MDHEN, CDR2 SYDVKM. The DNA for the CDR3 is TGTGCCAGCAAGCAGGGCGGGGAGCTGTTTTTT. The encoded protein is CASKQGGELFF.

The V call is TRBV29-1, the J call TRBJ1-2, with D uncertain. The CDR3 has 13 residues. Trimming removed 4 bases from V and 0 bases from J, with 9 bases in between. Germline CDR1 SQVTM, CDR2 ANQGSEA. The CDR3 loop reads CSVATSTNYGYTF. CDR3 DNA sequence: TGCAGCGTTGCGACGAGTACTAACTATGGCTACACCTTC.

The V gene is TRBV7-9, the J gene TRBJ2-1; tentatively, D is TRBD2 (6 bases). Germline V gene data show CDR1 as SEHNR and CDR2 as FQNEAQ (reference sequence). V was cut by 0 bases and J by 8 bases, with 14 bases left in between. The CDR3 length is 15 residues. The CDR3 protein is CASSLAGGIFYEQFF. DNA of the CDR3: TGTGCCAGCAGCTTAGCGGGGGGTATTTTCTATGAGCAGTTCTTC. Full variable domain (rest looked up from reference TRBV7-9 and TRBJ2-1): DTGVSQNPRHKITKRGQNVTFRCDPISEHNRLYWYRQTLGQGPEFLTYFQNEAQLEKSRLLSDRFSAERPKGSFSTLEIQRTEQGDSAMYLCASSLAGGIFYEQFFGPGTRLTVL.

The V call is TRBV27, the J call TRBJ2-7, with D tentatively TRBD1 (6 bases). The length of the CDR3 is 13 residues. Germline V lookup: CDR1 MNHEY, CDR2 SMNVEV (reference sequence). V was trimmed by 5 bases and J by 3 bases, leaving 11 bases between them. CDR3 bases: TGTGCCAGCAGTCCGGGACACCTCTACGAGCAGTACTTC. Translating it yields CASSPGHLYEQYF.

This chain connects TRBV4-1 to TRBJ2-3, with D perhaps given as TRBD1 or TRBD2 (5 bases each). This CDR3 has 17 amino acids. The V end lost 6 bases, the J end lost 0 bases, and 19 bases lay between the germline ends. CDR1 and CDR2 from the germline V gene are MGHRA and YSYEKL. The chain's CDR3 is CASRPGWAGLSTDTQYF. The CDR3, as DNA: TGCGCCAGCAGGCCGGGGTGGGCAGGGCTGAGCACAGATACGCAGTATTTT.

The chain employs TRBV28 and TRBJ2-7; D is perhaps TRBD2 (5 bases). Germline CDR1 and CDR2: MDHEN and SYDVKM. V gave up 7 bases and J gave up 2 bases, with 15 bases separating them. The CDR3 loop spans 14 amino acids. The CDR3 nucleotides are TGTGCCAGCACCCTCGCTAGCTCCCCCTACGAGCAGTACTTC. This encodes CASTLASSPYEQYF. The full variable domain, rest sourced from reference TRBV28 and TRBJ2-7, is DVKVTQSSRYLVKRTGEKVFLECVQDMDHENMFWYRQDPGLGLRLIYFSYDVKMKEKGDIPEGYSVSREKKERFSLILESASTNQTSMYLCASTLASSPYEQYFGPGTRLTVT.